The 17 T cell receptor beta chains in this list originate from one sample, sequenced in a study of Graves' ophthalmopathy and Graves' hyperthyroidism. TCR beta CDR3 regions were amplified from RNA transcripts. RT-PCR with HTBI primers came first, then second-round multiplex PCR. MiXCR, run by TCRdb on the multiplex PCR reads, gives a single entry per CDR3 protein. The table lists 52,000 or so distinct CDR3 sequences, roughly 46% of them singletons. The sequenced sample was peripheral blood. The source is an adult woman with Graves' ophthalmopathy.

In this sample, this clonotype turned up many times. V gene TRBV9 combines with J gene TRBJ2-1, with 7 bases identical to TRBD2. Germline V gene sequence: CDR1 SGDLS, CDR2 YYNGEE. V was clipped by 3 bases and J by 3 bases; unmatched bases: 6. CDR3 size: 15 residues. The CDR3 sequence: CASSGSGTFYNEQFF. The CDR3 DNA reads as TGTGCCAGCAGCGGCAGCGGGACCTTCTACAATGAGCAGTTCTTC. The entire variable domain, with the rest obtained from reference TRBV9 and TRBJ2-1, is as follows: DSGVTQTPKHLITATGQRVTLRCSPRSGDLSVYWYQQSLDQGLQFLIQYYNGEERAKGNILERFSAQQFPDLHSELNLSSLELGDSALYFCASSGSGTFYNEQFFGPGTRLTVL.

Ten or more counts support this clonotype. The chain carries TRBV11-3 and TRBJ1-3; D is unresolved. V was cut by 2 bases and J by 0 bases, with 11 bases left in between. Germline CDR1 is SGHNT and CDR2 is YENEEA. The length of the CDR3 is 16 residues. CDR3: CASSLHHQSSGNTIYF. The DNA for the CDR3 is TGTGCCAGCAGCTTACATCACCAGAGCTCTGGAAACACCATATATTTT.

This clonotype was detected many times. This chain connects TRBV9 to TRBJ2-2; D gene unclear. V was pared by 3 bases and J by 2 bases, with 2 bases between. Germline V gives CDR1 SGDLS, CDR2 YYNGEE. This CDR3 has 12 amino acids. The CDR3 DNA reads as TGTGCCAGCAGCGACAACACCGGGGAGCTGTTTTTT. Translated: CASSDNTGELFF.

This clonotype was seen only once. The chain combines TRBV20-1 with TRBJ1-6; 8 nucleotides match TRBD1. Germline CDR1 DFQATT, CDR2 SNEGSKA (reference sequence). V lost 6 bases to trimming and J lost 7 bases; unmatched junction nucleotides: 14. This CDR3 has 16 residues. The DNA for the CDR3 is TGCAGTGCCCCAAGGATGGGGACAGGCCGAAATTCACCCCTCCACTTT. Protein sequence: CSAPRMGTGRNSPLHF.

This clonotype was detected ten times or more. A much larger clone is a single base away; this may be a read error. The rearrangement links TRBV13 to TRBJ2-7, with TRBD1 as a possible D gene (6 bases). V was trimmed by 0 bases and J by 2 bases, leaving 11 bases between them. The CDR3 contains 15 residues. The germline V gene encodes CDR1 PRHDT and CDR2 FYEKMQ (reference sequence). The CDR3 region has the DNA TGTGCCAGCAGCTTAGGGACAGGAGTTGCCTACGAGCAGTACTTC. Translated, it gives CASSLGTGVAYEQYF.

The chain employs TRBV19 and TRBJ1-4; TRBD1 matches at 9 bases. The germline CDR1 and CDR2 sequences are LNHDA and SQIVND (reference sequence). The length of the CDR3 is 15 residues. V lost 6 bases and J lost 5; bases outside the gene matches: 7. CDR3: CASRGRTGANEKLFF. The CDR3 coding sequence is TGTGCCAGTAGAGGAAGGACAGGGGCGAATGAAAAACTGTTTTTT.

In the case of this clonotype: Likely a read error: the CDR3 ends without its conserved phenylalanine or tryptophan. Because the CDR3's place on the DNA is in doubt, the DNA is left out and the CDR3 is given as listed by TCRdb. The chain has TRBV4-1 and TRBJ2-1; the table calls TRBD2, which could not be checked here. The CDR3 spans 8 residues, counting both ends. Germline V gene sequence: CDR1 MGHRA, CDR2 YSYEKL. CDR3 in amino acids: CASSQHPL.

For this clonotype: Its ends do not fully match the called genes, so a read error is possible. The chain recombines TRBV20-1 with TRBJ2-1; D tentatively fits TRBD1 or TRBD2 (5 bases each). This CDR3 has 15 amino acids. Germline V gives CDR1 DFQATT, CDR2 SNEGSKA (reference sequence). DNA of the CDR3: TGCAGTGCCAGAGGTCCAGGGACGCTCTACAATGAGCAGTTCTTC. Translated, it gives CSARGPGTLYNEQFF.

This clonotype was detected many times. The conserved closing phenylalanine or tryptophan is absent in this CDR3, likely reflecting a read error. The gene calls are TRBV7-2 and TRBJ2-1; perhaps TRBD2 as D (5 bases). Germline values: CDR1 SGHTA, CDR2 FQGNSA. V lost 5 bases and J 5 bases, leaving 10 bases between the germline ends. The CDR3 length is 13 residues. The CDR3 sequence is CASSQDSHNEQFL. CDR3 sequence (DNA): TGTGCCAGCAGCCAGGACTCACACAATGAGCAGTTCCTC.

The chain links TRBV19 to TRBJ2-1, with 7 bases matching TRBD1. Germline CDR1 is LNHDA and CDR2 is SQIVND (reference sequence). J gave up 2 bases and V 1 base, and 2 bases lay outside the gene matches. This CDR3 is built from 15 residues. The CDR3 DNA reads as TGTGCCAGTAGTATAGGAACAGGGGCCTACAATGAGCAGTTCTTC. This translates into CASSIGTGAYNEQFF.

The genes are TRBV7-3 and TRBJ2-7; 12 positions match TRBD2. The V gene's germline CDR1 is SGHTA and CDR2 FQGTGA. With V trimmed by 1 base and J by 2 bases, 3 bases remained unmatched. The CDR3 has 16 residues. The CDR3 here is CASSLNLAGGPYEQYF. CDR3 sequence (DNA): TGTGCCAGCAGCTTAAATCTAGCGGGAGGGCCCTACGAGCAGTACTTC.

This chain uses TRBV7-6 with TRBJ2-1; D call uncertain. Trimming removed 1 base from V and 7 bases from J, with 8 bases in between. This CDR3 has 13 residues. Germline V gene sequence: CDR1 SGHVS, CDR2 FNYEAQ. This CDR3 is CASSLGASNEQFF. The CDR3, as DNA: TGTGCCAGCAGCTTAGGGGCCTCTAATGAGCAGTTCTTC.

This clonotype was seen many times. The chain is built from TRBV20-1 and TRBJ1-2; D is undetermined. Germline V lookup: CDR1 DFQATT, CDR2 SNEGSKA (reference sequence). V dropped 3 bases and J dropped 6 bases, with 11 bases sitting between them. The CDR3 contains 12 residues. The DNA for the CDR3 is TGCAGTGCTAGTAAGGGTCTGGATGGCTACACCTTC. This gives the protein CSASKGLDGYTF.

The J gene is TRBJ1-1, the V gene TRBV9; D ambiguous. Germline lookup yields CDR1 SGDLS and CDR2 YYNGEE. CDR3 length equals 16 residues. Trimming cost V 0 bases and J 5 bases, with 17 bases left between them. The CDR3 nucleotides read TGTGCCAGCAGCGTAGCTCGGCGGGGAGCTGAGACTGAAGCTTTCTTT. Protein sequence: CASSVARRGAETEAFF.

The chain joins TRBV19 to TRBJ1-5, with D maybe TRBD1 (5 bases). CDR1 is LNHDA, CDR2 SQIVND, per germline (reference sequence). The CDR3 is made up of 15 amino acids. Trimming left V 6 bases short and J 6 bases short, with 18 bases between. As DNA, the CDR3 is TGTGCCAGTAGGGGGGGTGGGGGTGTCAGTCAGCCCCAGCATTTT. It translates to CASRGGGGVSQPQHF.

This clonotype was picked up many times. A much larger clone differs by one base, so this may be a read error. The chain uses TRBV7-2 and TRBJ1-3; D call uncertain. This CDR3 comprises 15 residues. Germline V gene lookup returns CDR1 SGHTA and CDR2 FQGNSA. V shed 5 bases and J shed 2 bases, with 13 bases lying between them. The CDR3 loop is CASSQLALPGNTIYF. The CDR3 region has the DNA TGTGCCAGCAGCCAACTGGCTCTCCCTGGAAACACCATATATTTT.

For this clonotype: A much larger clone differs by one base, so this may be a read error. The chain carries TRBV28 and TRBJ2-3; possible D gene TRBD1, 6 bases. The V gene's germline CDR1 is MDHEN and CDR2 SYDVKM. The V and J ends lost 6 bases and 2 bases respectively, with 12 bases between them. The CDR3 totals 14 residues. CDR3 coding DNA: TGTGCCAGCAGACGGTGGGGGCCCACAGATACGCAGTATTTT. Amino acid sequence: CASRRWGPTDTQYF.